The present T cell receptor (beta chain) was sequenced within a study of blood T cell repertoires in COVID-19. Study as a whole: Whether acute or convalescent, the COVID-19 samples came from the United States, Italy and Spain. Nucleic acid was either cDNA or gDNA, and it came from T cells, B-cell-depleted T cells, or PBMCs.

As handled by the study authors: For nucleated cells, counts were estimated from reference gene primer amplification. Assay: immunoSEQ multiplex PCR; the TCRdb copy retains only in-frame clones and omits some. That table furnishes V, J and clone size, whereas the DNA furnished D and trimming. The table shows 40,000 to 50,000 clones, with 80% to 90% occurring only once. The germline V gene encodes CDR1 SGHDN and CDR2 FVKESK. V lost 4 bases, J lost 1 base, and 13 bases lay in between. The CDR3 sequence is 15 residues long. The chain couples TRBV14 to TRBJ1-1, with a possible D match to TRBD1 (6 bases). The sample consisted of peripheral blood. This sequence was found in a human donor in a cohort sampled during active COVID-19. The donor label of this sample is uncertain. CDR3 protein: CASSRDITWNTEAFF. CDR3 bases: TGTGCCAGCAGCCGGGACATAACTTGGAACACTGAAGCTTTCTTT.